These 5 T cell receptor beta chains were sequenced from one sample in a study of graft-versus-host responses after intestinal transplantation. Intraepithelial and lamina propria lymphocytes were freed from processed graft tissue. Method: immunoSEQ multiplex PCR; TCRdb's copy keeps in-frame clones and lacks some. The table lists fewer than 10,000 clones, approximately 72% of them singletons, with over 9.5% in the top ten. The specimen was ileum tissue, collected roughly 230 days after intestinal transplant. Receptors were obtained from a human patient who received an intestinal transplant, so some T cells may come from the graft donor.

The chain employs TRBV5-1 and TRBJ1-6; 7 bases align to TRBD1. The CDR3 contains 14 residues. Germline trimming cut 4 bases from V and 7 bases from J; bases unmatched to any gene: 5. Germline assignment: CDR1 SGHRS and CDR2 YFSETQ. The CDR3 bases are TGCGCCAGCAGCCTTGACAGGGTAAATTCACCCCTCCACTTT. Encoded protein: CASSLDRVNSPLHF.

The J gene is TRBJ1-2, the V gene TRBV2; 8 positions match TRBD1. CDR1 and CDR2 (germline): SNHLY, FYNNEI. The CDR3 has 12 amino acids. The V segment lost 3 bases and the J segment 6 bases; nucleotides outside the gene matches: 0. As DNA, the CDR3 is TGTGCCAGCAGTGACAGGGGGCATGGCTACACCTTC. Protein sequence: CASSDRGHGYTF.

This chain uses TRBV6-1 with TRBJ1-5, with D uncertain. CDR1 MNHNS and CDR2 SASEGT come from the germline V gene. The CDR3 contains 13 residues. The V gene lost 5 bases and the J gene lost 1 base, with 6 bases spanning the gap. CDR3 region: CASSFESNQPQHF. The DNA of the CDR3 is TGTGCCAGCAGTTTTGAGAGCAATCAGCCCCAGCATTTT.

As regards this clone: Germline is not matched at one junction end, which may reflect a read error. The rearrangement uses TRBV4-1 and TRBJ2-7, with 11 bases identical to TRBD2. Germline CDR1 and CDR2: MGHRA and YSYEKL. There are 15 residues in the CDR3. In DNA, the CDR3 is TGCGCCAACAGCGCCGGGACTAGCGGCTCCTACGAGCAGTACTTC. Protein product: CANSAGTSGSYEQYF.

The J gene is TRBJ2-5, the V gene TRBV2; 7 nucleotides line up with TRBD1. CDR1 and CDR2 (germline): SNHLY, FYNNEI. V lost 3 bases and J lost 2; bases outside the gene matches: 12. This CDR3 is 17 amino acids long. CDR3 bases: TGTGCCAGCAGTGAGGATGGACAGGTTAAGGGACAAGAGACCCAGTACTTC. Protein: CASSEDGQVKGQETQYF.